The 24 T cell receptor beta chains below come from one sample, sequenced in a study of early T cells in non-severe SARS-CoV-2 infection. From the 5' RACE reads, TCRdb called clonotypes with MiXCR, one entry per CDR3 protein. The profile covers 45,000 to 65,000 distinct CDR3 sequences, with around 12% appearing a single time and about 2.7% taken by the ten largest. Sequenced material: whole blood, taken at baseline. The receptors come from an adult who was a healthcare worker with PCR-confirmed SARS-CoV-2 infection or an uninfected control (not recorded which).

This clonotype has more than one count but fewer than ten. V and J are TRBV20-1 and TRBJ2-2; 10 bases match TRBD2. Germline V gives CDR1 DFQATT, CDR2 SNEGSKA (reference sequence). The junction had 7 bases not matched to a gene; V was cut back by 2 bases and J by 7 bases. The CDR3 sequence is 15 residues long. Here the CDR3 DNA reads TGCAGTGCTAGACCTAGCGGGAGATCGATCGGGGAGCTGTTTTTT. The encoded protein is CSARPSGRSIGELFF.

There are a few counts of this clonotype. The rearrangement joins TRBV6-1 to TRBJ2-5; 14 nucleotides agree with TRBD2. Germline V gene sequence: CDR1 MNHNS, CDR2 SASEGT. Trimming took 6 bases from V and 4 from J; bases not matched to a gene: 7. The CDR3 consists of 16 residues. The CDR3 loop is CASRGLAGVSGETQYF. CDR3 DNA sequence: TGTGCCAGCAGGGGACTAGCGGGAGTCTCTGGAGAGACCCAGTACTTC.

This clonotype was seen many times. The J gene is TRBJ1-2, the V gene TRBV20-1; D remains unclear. Trimming took 0 bases from V and 2 from J, leaving 4 bases between them. In germline, CDR1 is DFQATT, CDR2 SNEGSKA (reference sequence). The CDR3 consists of 12 residues. CDR3 DNA: TGCAGTGCTAGAGACCAGAACTATGGCTACACCTTC. Protein sequence: CSARDQNYGYTF.

Only a few counts were recorded for this clonotype. The chain has TRBV6-5 and TRBJ2-1; D is possibly TRBD1 (6 bases). Germline V lookup: CDR1 MNHEY, CDR2 SVGAGI. The CDR3 extends over 15 amino acids. Trimming stripped 4 bases from V and 12 bases from J, with 22 bases between. The CDR3 region is CASSSKMSGVQTQFF. CDR3 in DNA: TGTGCCAGCAGTTCCAAGATGTCAGGGGTCCAAACGCAGTTCTTC.

This clonotype occurred a few times. The DNA for the CDR3 is TGTGCCAGCAGTAGTTATGAGGAGAGCTCCTACGAGCAGTACTTC. Translating it yields CASSSYEESSYEQYF. The chain uses TRBV6-6 and TRBJ2-7; D unresolved. Germline V lookup: CDR1 MNHNY, CDR2 SVGAGI (reference sequence). V dropped 5 bases and J dropped 0 bases, with 14 bases sitting between them. The CDR3 consists of 15 residues.

The J gene is TRBJ2-5, the V gene TRBV5-5; D possibly corresponds to TRBD2 (5 bases). V lost 0 bases and J 0 bases, leaving 12 bases between the germline ends. There are 16 residues in the CDR3. From germline, CDR1 is SGHKS and CDR2 YYEKEE (reference sequence). The DNA for the CDR3 is TGTGCCAGCAGCTTGGGAGGGAGTGGGTACCAAGAGACCCAGTACTTC. Residues: CASSLGGSGYQETQYF.

V and J are TRBV25-1 and TRBJ2-6; TRBD1 might be the D (5 bases). Germline CDR1 and CDR2: MGHDK and SYGVNS. The CDR3 has 17 residues. V was trimmed by 4 bases and J by 0 bases, leaving 13 bases between them. CDR3 protein: CASSVRQGGSGANVLTF. CDR3 coding DNA: TGTGCCAGCAGTGTCAGGCAGGGTGGCTCTGGGGCCAACGTCCTGACTTTC.

This clonotype was seen a few times. This chain links TRBV7-6 with TRBJ2-2; TRBD1 aligns across 9 bases. With V trimmed by 5 bases and J by 4 bases, 8 bases remained unmatched. Looked up from germline, CDR1 is SGHVS and CDR2 is FNYEAQ. The CDR3 length is 16 residues. CDR3 region: CASSPTGTGPTGELFF. The CDR3 nucleotides are TGTGCCAGCAGCCCTACCGGGACAGGGCCCACCGGGGAGCTGTTTTTT.

The V call is TRBV25-1, the J call TRBJ2-5; D gene ambiguous. V was clipped by 8 bases and J by 4 bases, with 5 bases between them. The CDR3 runs to 10 residues. Germline V lookup: CDR1 MGHDK, CDR2 SYGVNS. CDR3 protein: CASVAETQYF. As DNA, the CDR3 is TGTGCCAGCGTTGCAGAGACCCAGTACTTC.

This clonotype was picked up a small number of times. The CDR3 DNA is TGTGCCAGCAGCTCTAGCGGGCCCAAAAGGAATGAGCAGTTCTTC. Translating it yields CASSSSGPKRNEQFF. This chain links TRBV7-6 with TRBJ2-1; the match to TRBD2 covers 8 bases. With 4 bases clipped from V and 7 bases from J, the junction kept 9 bases outside the gene matches. Germline CDR1 is SGHVS and CDR2 is FNYEAQ. The CDR3 runs 15 residues.

CDR3 protein: CSGIGDSPLHF. Written as DNA, the CDR3 is TGCAGTGGGATCGGAGATTCACCCCTCCACTTT. The gene calls are TRBV20-1 and TRBJ1-6; no definite D call. Trimming took 7 bases from V and 8 from J, leaving 9 bases between them. This CDR3 comprises 11 residues. Per germline, CDR1 DFQATT and CDR2 SNEGSKA (reference sequence).

This clonotype showed up many times. This sequence joins TRBV25-1 and TRBJ2-3; D possibly corresponds to TRBD2 (6 bases). Germline V gene data show CDR1 as MGHDK and CDR2 as SYGVNS. The CDR3 is 15 amino acids. V dropped 4 bases and J dropped 5 bases, with 16 bases sitting between them. The CDR3 region has the DNA TGTGCCAGCAGTGCAGCGGGCCCCTTGGTAGATACGCAGTATTTT. Amino acids: CASSAAGPLVDTQYF. Together with reference TRBV25-1 and TRBJ2-3, the CDR3 gives the full variable domain: EADIYQTPRYLVIGTGKKITLECSQTMGHDKMYWYQQDPGMELHLIHYSYGVNSTEKGDLSSESTVSRIRTEHFPLTLESARPSHTSQYLCASSAAGPLVDTQYFGPGTRLTVL.

This clonotype was seen ten or more times. V and J are TRBV20-1 and TRBJ2-3, with D possibly called TRBD1 or TRBD2 (5 bases each). The CDR3 length is 15 residues. Germline values: CDR1 DFQATT, CDR2 SNEGSKA (reference sequence). Trimming cost V 5 bases and J 1 base, with 16 bases left between them. CDR3 region: CSAETGRSGTDTQYF. As DNA, the CDR3 is TGCAGTGCTGAGACGGGGCGGAGCGGCACAGATACGCAGTATTTT.

The chain has TRBV7-9 and TRBJ2-7; tentative D call: TRBD2 (5 bases). The germline V gene has CDR1 SEHNR and CDR2 FQNEAQ (reference sequence). Trimming took off 4 bases at V and 0 bases at J, with 19 bases between the two ends. The CDR3 runs to 17 residues. CDR3 sequence: CASSSPTNGLNSYEQYF. In DNA form, the CDR3 reads TGTGCCAGCAGCTCGCCCACCAACGGACTCAACTCCTACGAGCAGTACTTC.

The table lists this clonotype with a few counts. The chain is built from TRBV15 and TRBJ1-4; no definite D call. V shed 2 bases and J shed 0 bases, with 13 bases lying between them. Germline V gene sequence: CDR1 LNHNV, CDR2 YYDKDF (reference sequence). This CDR3 spans 17 amino acids. CDR3 DNA: TGTGCCACCAGCAGAAGAAGAACCGGAACAACTAATGAAAAACTGTTTTTT. As protein: CATSRRRTGTTNEKLFF.

In the case of this clonotype: A junction boundary mismatches the germline segment, possibly from a read error. The V and J genes are TRBV11-3 and TRBJ2-7; unclear D gene. Germline V CDR1 and CDR2: SGHNT, YENEEA. This CDR3 region has 13 residues. CDR3 sequence: CASSRWSSSEQYF. CDR3 in DNA: TGTGCCAGCAGCCGATGGAGTTCCTCCGAGCAGTACTTC.

This clonotype was recorded many times. This chain uses TRBV11-2 with TRBJ2-3, with D perhaps matching TRBD1 (6 bases). Germline V gives CDR1 SGHAT, CDR2 FQNNGV. CDR3 size: 15 residues. The V end was cut by 5 bases, the J end by 3 bases, with 15 bases between. This CDR3 reads CASSENRAVTDTQYF. The CDR3 nucleotides are TGTGCCAGCAGCGAGAACAGGGCTGTAACAGATACGCAGTATTTT.

This clonotype was picked up a small number of times. V gene TRBV11-2 combines with J gene TRBJ2-1; TRBD2 matches 9 bases. This CDR3 comprises 15 residues. From germline, CDR1 is SGHAT and CDR2 FQNNGV. With 7 bases clipped from V and 6 bases from J, the junction kept 10 bases outside the gene matches. Here the CDR3 DNA reads TGTGCCAGCACCCTTAGCGGGAGTGGTTTCAATGAGCAGTTCTTC. This encodes CASTLSGSGFNEQFF.

This clonotype was picked up a small number of times. V and J are TRBV10-3 and TRBJ1-6; no reliable D call. The CDR3 extends over 14 amino acids. In germline, CDR1 is ENHRY, CDR2 SYGVKD. The V gene lost 8 bases and the J gene lost 0 bases, with 8 bases spanning the gap. For the CDR3, the DNA is TGTGCCATCCTCCAGAGCTCCTATAATTCACCCCTCCACTTT. Its translation: CAILQSSYNSPLHF.

V and J are TRBV12-3 or TRBV12-4 and TRBJ1-1; no firm D call. Trimming left V 7 bases short and J 4 bases short, with 19 bases between. The CDR3 is made up of 15 amino acids. DNA of the CDR3: TGTGCCAGCACCGTCAGACACCTGGCGGGCACTGAAGCTTTCTTT. It specifies CASTVRHLAGTEAFF.

This chain joins TRBV12-3 or TRBV12-4 and TRBJ2-5; TRBD2 is a possible D gene (5 bases). CDR3 size: 13 residues. V was trimmed by 6 bases and J by 2 bases, leaving 10 bases between them. The CDR3 coding sequence is TGTGCCAGCAGACCCGGGGTGCAAGAGACCCAGTACTTC. Translated, it gives CASRPGVQETQYF.

The rearrangement links TRBV7-2 to TRBJ1-1, with D possibly TRBD1 on 6 matching bases. The CDR3 spans 13 residues. The V end lost 1 base, the J end lost 11 bases, and 14 bases lay between the germline ends. Per germline, CDR1 SGHTA and CDR2 FQGNSA. The DNA of the CDR3 is TGTGCCAGCAGCTTAGGAGAGGCGGGGGCGGCTTTCTTT. Encoded protein: CASSLGEAGAAFF.

This clonotype was counted at least ten times. The V gene is TRBV7-8, the J gene TRBJ1-5; unclear D gene. Between the trimmed V and J ends, which lost 1 base and 9 bases, there was a span of 7 bases. Germline values: CDR1 SGHVS, CDR2 FQNEAQ. CDR3 length: 12 residues. The CDR3 DNA reads as TGTGCCAGCAGCTTAGAGGGTAGGCCCCAGCATTTT. Residues: CASSLEGRPQHF.

The V call is TRBV7-8, the J call TRBJ1-1; D unclear. With 1 base removed from V and 1 base from J, the gap between germline ends came to 7 bases. Germline-derived CDR1 and CDR2 are SGHVS and FQNEAQ. This CDR3 has 14 amino acids. The chain's CDR3 is CASSLGPPNTEAFF. The CDR3 DNA reads as TGTGCCAGCAGCTTAGGACCCCCGAACACTGAAGCTTTCTTT. The variable domain in full, with the rest retrieved from reference TRBV7-8 and TRBJ1-1, is GAGVSQSPRYKVAKRGQDVALRCDPISGHVSLFWYQQALGQGPEFLTYFQNEAQLDKSGLPSDRFFAERPEGSVSTLKIQRTQQEDSAVYLCASSLGPPNTEAFFGQGTRLTVV.